Below are 18 T cell receptor beta chains sequenced from a single sample in a study of liver allograft versus peripheral blood T cells. Whole-study context: Comparisons were made between T cell receptor repertoires found in transplanted livers and those circulating in recipients' peripheral blood.

TCRdb ran MiXCR on the reads and lists one entry per CDR3 protein. This sample has several thousand distinct CDR3 sequences, with 15% to 20% found just once. The receptors here all came from a human patient who had a liver transplant. A subset of T cells may come from the graft donor.

The chain carries TRBV6-5 and TRBJ1-2, with TRBD1 as a possible D gene (5 bases). The germline V gene has CDR1 MNHEY and CDR2 SVGAGI. Trimming pared 6 bases from V and 4 bases from J, leaving 18 bases between. The CDR3 covers 15 residues. The CDR3 region is CASRGLGTRAYGYTF. Written as DNA, the CDR3 is TGTGCCAGCAGGGGACTGGGCACTAGAGCCTATGGCTACACCTTC.

This clonotype was counted only a few times. The V call is TRBV7-9, the J call TRBJ2-2, with 10 bases lining up with TRBD1. This CDR3 is 15 amino acids long. Germline values: CDR1 SEHNR, CDR2 FQNEAQ (reference sequence). The V gene end was trimmed by 6 bases and the J gene end by 7 bases; junction bases not matched to a gene: 8. CDR3 sequence: CASRGQGGDGGELFF. The CDR3 coding sequence is TGTGCCAGCAGAGGACAGGGGGGGGACGGCGGGGAGCTGTTTTTT.

The count of this clonotype is one. This rearrangement joins TRBV11-2 to TRBJ2-1; the match to TRBD1 covers 7 bases. Germline V gene lookup returns CDR1 SGHAT and CDR2 FQNNGV. The CDR3 has 16 residues. Unmatched junction bases numbered 9, after V lost 3 bases and J lost 4 bases. In DNA form, the CDR3 reads TGTGCCAGCAGCTTGGTACAGGGGACCCTTTACAATGAGCAGTTCTTC. Translated: CASSLVQGTLYNEQFF.

This clonotype was observed many times. This chain joins TRBV19 and TRBJ1-4; no definite D call. CDR1 is LNHDA and CDR2 is SQIVND in the germline V gene (reference sequence). Trimming stripped 3 bases from V and 8 bases from J, with 16 bases between. There are 15 residues in the CDR3. Here the CDR3 DNA reads TGTGCCAGTAGTATGCTTAGCGGCGTCGGGGAAAAACTGTTTTTT. It encodes CASSMLSGVGEKLFF.

This clonotype was seen at least ten times. The V gene is TRBV5-1, the J gene TRBJ1-6; no definite D call. The germline gives CDR1 SGHRS, CDR2 YFSETQ. V was pared by 2 bases and J by 3 bases, with 0 bases between. The CDR3 extends over 12 amino acids. In DNA form, the CDR3 reads TGCGCCAGCAGCTTCTATAATTCACCCCTCCACTTT. Protein: CASSFYNSPLHF.

About this clonotype: A much bigger clone sits one base away, suggesting this may be a read error. This sequence joins TRBV6-6 and TRBJ1-1; D unresolved. The V gene lost 4 bases and the J gene lost 6 bases, with 27 bases spanning the gap. Germline V lookup: CDR1 MNHNY, CDR2 SVGAGI (reference sequence). This CDR3 has 18 residues. CDR3 coding DNA: TGTGCCAGCAGTTCCCTAGAGCCCAGCAAAGGCGTTATCCCTGAAGCTTTCTTT. It specifies CASSSLEPSKGVIPEAFF.

In this sample, this clonotype is medium-sized. The gene calls are TRBV6-5 and TRBJ2-1, with 7 bases that match TRBD1. J lost 4 bases, V lost 5 bases, and 5 bases had no gene match. The CDR3 contains 14 residues. The germline CDR1 and CDR2 sequences are MNHEY and SVGAGI. As DNA, the CDR3 is TGTGCCAGCAGTAACGGACAGGAGTACAATGAGCAGTTCTTC. It specifies CASSNGQEYNEQFF.

This clonotype was seen at least ten times. The chain joins TRBV5-6 to TRBJ1-1, with unresolved D. Germline V CDR1 and CDR2: SGHDT, YYEEEE. CDR3 length equals 13 residues. The germline V and J ends were trimmed by 4 bases and 5 bases, with 12 bases remaining between them. In DNA, the CDR3 is TGTGCCAGCAGCCCCCCCGGGAATACTGAAGCTTTCTTT. Translated, it gives CASSPPGNTEAFF.

V is TRBV7-9 and J is TRBJ2-2; D remains ambiguous. Trimming cost V 1 base and J 7 bases, with 7 bases left between them. The CDR3 covers 13 residues. CDR1 is SEHNR and CDR2 is FQNEAQ in the germline V gene (reference sequence). The CDR3 DNA sequence: TGTGCCAGCAGCTTAGGGACGGTCGGGGAGCTGTTTTTT. It encodes CASSLGTVGELFF.

CDR3 sequence (DNA): TGCAGTGCTAGAGATCGGGAGGGAAATAATTCACCCCTCCACTTT. Translated, it gives CSARDREGNNSPLHF. This chain joins TRBV20-1 and TRBJ1-6; D is undetermined. V was cut by 0 bases and J by 5 bases, with 11 bases left in between. The CDR3 loop spans 15 amino acids. Germline V lookup: CDR1 DFQATT, CDR2 SNEGSKA (reference sequence).

In its sample, this clonotype is medium-sized. The chain carries TRBV13 and TRBJ1-1; the D gene is possibly TRBD1 (5 bases). Germline-derived CDR1 and CDR2 are PRHDT and FYEKMQ (reference sequence). The CDR3 runs 12 residues. The V and J ends lost 3 bases and 3 bases respectively, with 5 bases between them. CDR3 sequence reads: CASSLGHTEAFF. The CDR3 nucleotides read TGTGCCAGCAGCTTGGGACACACTGAAGCTTTCTTT.

This clonotype counts as medium-sized. This chain uses TRBV6-5 with TRBJ1-1; D gene uncertain. This CDR3 has 13 residues. Trimming stripped 3 bases from V and 2 bases from J, with 7 bases between. CDR1 is MNHEY and CDR2 is SVGAGI in the germline V gene. The CDR3 DNA reads TGTGCCAGCAGTTATCGGCCTAACACTGAAGCTTTCTTT. It is translated as CASSYRPNTEAFF.

This clonotype has ten or more counts. This chain uses TRBV6-2 or TRBV6-3 with TRBJ1-2; weak D call: TRBD1 (6 bases). CDR1 is MNHEY, CDR2 SVGEGT, per germline. Trimming stripped 2 bases from V and 2 bases from J, with 9 bases between. This CDR3 comprises 14 residues. The CDR3 is CASSYRGLNYGYTF. Written as DNA, the CDR3 is TGTGCCAGCAGTTACCGGGGGCTGAACTATGGCTACACCTTC.

This clonotype was picked up many times. The V call is TRBV6-6, the J call TRBJ2-7; 8 nucleotides line up with TRBD1. The CDR3 sequence is 14 residues long. The V gene end was trimmed by 6 bases and the J gene end by 2 bases; junction bases not matched to a gene: 6. Germline V gene data show CDR1 as MNHNY and CDR2 as SVGAGI (reference sequence). Here the CDR3 reads CASSRTGKTYEQYF. The CDR3 bases are TGTGCCAGCAGCCGGACAGGGAAGACCTACGAGCAGTACTTC.

This clonotype rates as medium-sized. V is TRBV6-6 and J is TRBJ2-2; 15 positions match TRBD2. Losses at the gene ends were 5 bases for V and 4 bases for J; bases not matched to a gene: 8. In germline, CDR1 is MNHNY, CDR2 SVGAGI (reference sequence). The CDR3 contains 18 residues. In DNA form, the CDR3 reads TGTGCCAGCAGTACCGGACTAGCGGGGGGGCGAAGCACCGGGGAGCTGTTTTTT. Translating gives CASSTGLAGGRSTGELFF.

A note on this clonotype: A much larger clone is a single base away; this may be a read error. The chain couples TRBV13 to TRBJ2-7; perhaps TRBD2 as D (5 bases). The CDR3 runs to 13 residues. Per the germline V gene, CDR1 is PRHDT and CDR2 is FYEKMQ (reference sequence). CDR3 region: CDSSPPREYEQYF. The CDR3 DNA sequence: TGTGACAGCAGCCCCCCTAGGGAGTACGAGCAGTACTTC.

This clonotype came up a few times. The rearrangement links TRBV6-6 to TRBJ1-2; possibly TRBD1 for D (5 bases). This CDR3 spans 15 amino acids. From germline, CDR1 is MNHNY and CDR2 SVGAGI (reference sequence). The germline V and J ends were trimmed by 7 bases and 2 bases, with 17 bases remaining between them. This CDR3 reads CASIPGRGKNYGYTF. In DNA form, the CDR3 reads TGTGCCAGCATTCCAGGAAGGGGAAAGAACTATGGCTACACCTTC.

This clonotype was seen more than once but under ten times. The chain joins TRBV5-4 to TRBJ1-2; 8 nucleotides line up with TRBD1. This CDR3 has 13 amino acids. V shed 4 bases and J 4 bases; nucleotides not matched to a gene: 3. Germline V gives CDR1 SGHNT, CDR2 YYREEE (reference sequence). The CDR3 protein is CASSEDRVYGYTF. CDR3 nucleotide sequence: TGTGCCAGCAGCGAGGACAGGGTCTATGGCTACACCTTC.